A selection of T cell receptor beta chains follows, all from one sample in a study of response to subunit inactivated influenza vaccine. TCRdb fed the RT-PCR reads into MiXCR, producing one record per CDR3 protein. The table has around 480,000 distinct CDR3 sequences, about 15% seen once. Sequences were derived from CD4+ T cells sorted from PBMCs, sampled about 23 months after vaccination. The receptors were gathered from a man aged 45-69 years who received an inactivated influenza vaccine. The CDR3 runs from the conserved cysteine through the conserved F or W. The D gene is left open where the match is weak. Clone size is not always given. Where it is, it says once, few, many or a class for expanded clones.

v_gene: TRBV10-3
d_gene: .
j_gene: TRBJ1-5
abundance: many
CDR3aa: CAISENSLGPQHF
CDR3nt: TGTGCCATCAGTGAGAACAGTCTGGGGCCCCAGCATTTT

v_gene: TRBV7-2
d_gene: .
j_gene: TRBJ1-3
abundance: .
CDR3aa: CASRSETDVSGNTIYF
CDR3nt: TGTGCCAGCAGATCCGAGACTGACGTCTCTGGAAACACCATATATTTT

v_gene: TRBV4-1
d_gene: TRBD1
j_gene: TRBJ1-4
abundance: many
CDR3aa: CASSQPDRGKEKLFF
CDR3nt: TGCGCCAGCAGCCAACCGGACAGGGGGAAGGAAAAACTGTTTTTT

v_gene: TRBV5-1
d_gene: TRBD1
j_gene: TRBJ2-1
abundance: .
CDR3aa: CASSLGGTGDNEQFF
CDR3nt: TGCGCCAGCAGCTTGGGGGGGACAGGTGACAATGAGCAGTTCTTC

v_gene: TRBV5-6
d_gene: TRBD2
j_gene: TRBJ2-7
abundance: few
CDR3aa: CASSLLAGVVEQYF
CDR3nt: TGTGCCAGCAGCTTGCTAGCGGGAGTGGTCGAGCAGTACTTC

v_gene: TRBV6-1
d_gene: TRBD1
j_gene: TRBJ1-2
abundance: .
CDR3aa: CASRDRTGYYGYTF
CDR3nt: TGTGCCAGCAGAGACAGGACAGGGTACTATGGCTACACCTTC

v_gene: TRBV7-2
d_gene: .
j_gene: TRBJ2-7
abundance: .
CDR3aa: CASSLRGGTAGEQYF
CDR3nt: TGTGCCAGCAGCTTGAGGGGGGGGACAGCGGGCGAGCAGTACTTC

v_gene: TRBV5-1
d_gene: TRBD1
j_gene: TRBJ2-1
abundance: many
CDR3aa: CASSFRTGGYGPEYNEQFF
CDR3nt: TGCGCCAGCAGCTTCAGGACAGGGGGGTACGGCCCCGAATACAATGAGCAGTTCTTC

v_gene: TRBV7-8
d_gene: .
j_gene: TRBJ2-6
abundance: many
CDR3aa: CASRNSGANVLTF
CDR3nt: TGTGCCAGCAGGAACTCTGGGGCCAACGTCCTGACTTTC

v_gene: TRBV27
d_gene: TRBD2
j_gene: TRBJ2-1
abundance: few
CDR3aa: CASRRAGTYNEQFF
CDR3nt: TGTGCCAGCAGAAGAGCGGGAACCTACAATGAGCAGTTCTTC

v_gene: TRBV5-1
d_gene: TRBD2
j_gene: TRBJ2-7
abundance: .
CDR3aa: CASSLDWTSGRYSYEQYF
CDR3nt: TGCGCCAGCAGCTTGGATTGGACTAGCGGGAGGTACTCCTACGAGCAGTACTTC

v_gene: TRBV7-2
d_gene: TRBD1
j_gene: TRBJ1-2
abundance: few
CDR3aa: CASSSTGPSGYTF
CDR3nt: TGTGCCAGCAGCTCGACAGGGCCGAGTGGCTACACCTTC

v_gene: TRBV27
d_gene: .
j_gene: TRBJ2-2
abundance: .
CDR3aa: CASSQIQGYDTGELFF
CDR3nt: TGTGCCAGCAGTCAAATACAGGGTTACGACACCGGGGAGCTGTTTTTT

v_gene: TRBV7-6
d_gene: TRBD1
j_gene: TRBJ2-1
abundance: many
CDR3aa: CASSLTRQGANNEQFF
CDR3nt: TGTGCCAGCAGCTTAACTAGACAGGGGGCTAACAATGAGCAGTTCTTC

v_gene: TRBV7-9
d_gene: .
j_gene: TRBJ1-1
abundance: .
CDR3aa: CASSLGVGGLVNTEAFF
CDR3nt: TGTGCCAGCAGCTTAGGCGTCGGTGGGCTGGTGAACACTGAAGCTTTCTTT

v_gene: TRBV7-2
d_gene: TRBD1
j_gene: TRBJ1-4
abundance: .
CDR3aa: CASSLAGTGRQKLFF
CDR3nt: TGTGCCAGCAGCTTAGCCGGGACAGGGCGGCAAAAACTGTTTTTT

v_gene: TRBV12-3/TRBV12-4
d_gene: .
j_gene: TRBJ2-7
abundance: .
CDR3aa: CASSKDGGEQYF
CDR3nt: TGTGCCAGCAGTAAGGACGGTGGCGAGCAGTACTTC

v_gene: TRBV4-3
d_gene: TRBD1
j_gene: TRBJ1-2
abundance: few
CDR3aa: CASSQGGGQIGYGYTF
CDR3nt: TGCGCCAGCAGCCAAGGGGGGGGACAGATAGGATATGGCTACACCTTC

v_gene: TRBV21-1
d_gene: .
j_gene: TRBJ2-1
abundance: few
CDR3aa: CASSKVTLREGLIVRYNEQFF
CDR3nt: TGTGCCAGCAGCAAAGTGACATTGCGGGAGGGCCTTATAGTTCGGTACAATGAGCAGTTCTTC

v_gene: TRBV28
d_gene: TRBD1
j_gene: TRBJ2-5
abundance: .
CDR3aa: CASSLDRGLVKTQYF
CDR3nt: TGTGCCAGCAGTTTGGACAGGGGGCTCGTGAAGACCCAGTACTTC

v_gene: TRBV15
d_gene: TRBD1
j_gene: TRBJ2-5
abundance: few
CDR3aa: CATSREWTGLETQYF
CDR3nt: TGTGCCACCAGCAGAGAGTGGACAGGTTTGGAGACCCAGTACTTC

v_gene: TRBV6-2/TRBV6-3
d_gene: TRBD1
j_gene: TRBJ2-3
abundance: once
CDR3aa: CASSYLSTGAIRDTQYF
CDR3nt: TGTGCCAGCAGTTACTTGTCGACAGGGGCGATCAGAGATACGCAGTATTTT

v_gene: TRBV11-2
d_gene: .
j_gene: TRBJ2-1
abundance: .
CDR3aa: CASSLGVGVGEQFF
CDR3nt: TGTGCCAGCAGCTTAGGTGTTGGGGTGGGGGAGCAGTTCTTC

v_gene: TRBV4-3
d_gene: .
j_gene: TRBJ2-5
abundance: .
CDR3aa: CASSQMRGSETQYF
CDR3nt: TGCGCCAGCAGCCAGATGAGAGGGTCGGAGACCCAGTACTTC